This T cell receptor (beta chain) originates from a study of graft-versus-host responses after intestinal transplantation. Study overall: All of the recipients had induction that used anti-thymocyte globulin, then tacrolimus and steroids for approximately 3 years.

Assay: immunoSEQ multiplex PCR; the TCRdb copy retains only in-frame clones and omits some. Among over 65,000 clones, approximately 90% were seen once, and the ten largest hold about 7.3%. Germline V gene data show CDR1 as SGHDT and CDR2 as YYEEEE. This CDR3 is 14 amino acids long. The V end was cut by 3 bases, the J end by 4 bases, with 10 bases between. Details on this clone: Its antigen is unknown.

The study's findings and limits: Analysis identified GvH clones in recipient marrow, with some appearing first in ileum or blood.

The genes are TRBV5-6 and TRBJ1-4; D is unresolved. This specimen was unstimulated CD8+ T cells sorted from spleen or lymph node cells, taken before transplant. This TCR came from a human donor who was the organ donor for an intestinal transplant. Here the CDR3 DNA reads TGTGCCAGCAGCTCCCCGGACTATAATGAAAAACTGTTTTTT. Its protein product is CASSSPDYNEKLFF.